Following are 15 T cell receptor beta chains from one sample sequenced in a study of identical twins (TCRdb year 2016). The method behind the library was 5' RACE. For sequencing, an Illumina HiSeq 2000 was employed. The public reads were quality trimmed at Q25 with fastp and then assembled into clones with MiXCR by TCRdb, keeping productive beta chains. Here each entry gathers all rows of one CDR3 protein and keeps the most common genes and DNA. The sample records fewer than 250,000 distinct CDR3 sequences, approximately 7% of which are singletons. The ten largest make up around 3.4% of the sample. These same data were also listed under a study on yellow fever vaccine responses in identical twins.

Specimen: memory (CD45RO+) T cells sorted from blood. This sample's cell subset or site label indicates: CD45RO+ enriched T cells. Receptors originate from a woman aged 18-29 years in good health.

This clonotype was counted at least ten times. In DNA, the CDR3 is TGTGCCAGCAGCCTATACGCTAGCGGGGGGTACGAGCAGTACTTC. It is translated as CASSLYASGGYEQYF. J is TRBJ2-7 and V is TRBV5-6; 11 bases fit TRBD2. The CDR3 spans 15 residues. Per germline, CDR1 SGHDT and CDR2 YYEEEE. Germline trimming cut 4 bases from V and 4 bases from J; bases unmatched to any gene: 7. The entire variable domain, with the rest obtained from reference TRBV5-6 and TRBJ2-7, is as follows: DAGVTQSPTHLIKTRGQQVTLRCSPKSGHDTVSWYQQALGQGPQFIFQYYEEEERQRGNFPDRFSGHQFPNYSSELNVNALLLGDSALYLCASSLYASGGYEQYFGPGTRLTVT.

This clonotype turned up a few times. CDR3 sequence (DNA): TGCAGTGCCGGGCCCGTACGAACCTACAATGAGCAGTTCTTC. Translating it yields CSAGPVRTYNEQFF. The chain joins TRBV20-1 to TRBJ2-1; D is unresolved. CDR1 and CDR2 (germline): DFQATT, SNEGSKA (reference sequence). The CDR3 is 14 residues long. V was pared by 6 bases and J by 2 bases, with 14 bases between.

The chain has TRBV15 and TRBJ2-7; D may be TRBD2 (5 bases). The CDR3 has 12 amino acids. The V gene lost 1 base and the J gene lost 6 bases, with 7 bases spanning the gap. Germline V lookup: CDR1 LNHNV, CDR2 YYDKDF (reference sequence). The chain's CDR3 is CATSRVGGEQYV. The CDR3 nucleotides read TGTGCCACCAGCAGAGTTGGAGGCGAGCAGTACGTC.

The chain recombines TRBV12-3 or TRBV12-4 with TRBJ2-1; D may be TRBD2 (6 bases). The CDR3 extends over 17 amino acids. With 5 bases removed from V and 4 bases from J, the gap between germline ends came to 21 bases. The CDR3 here is CASSPTPTSPSYNEQFF. The CDR3 DNA reads as TGTGCCAGCAGTCCCACCCCGACTAGTCCGTCTTACAATGAGCAGTTCTTC.

This clonotype showed up many times. V usage is TRBV5-1 and J usage is TRBJ1-6, with a tentative D call TRBD1 (6 bases). The CDR3 has 15 residues. With 4 bases removed from V and 4 bases from J, the gap between germline ends came to 12 bases. Per the germline V gene, CDR1 is SGHRS and CDR2 is YFSETQ. CDR3 loop: CASSPLQGYNSPLHF. In DNA, the CDR3 is TGCGCCAGCAGCCCGCTACAGGGTTATAATTCACCCCTCCACTTT.

There are many counts of this clonotype. The CDR3 reads CASSPRDSEAFF. The CDR3 bases are TGTGCCAGCAGCCCCCGGGACAGTGAAGCTTTCTTT. The chain employs TRBV7-9 and TRBJ1-1; TRBD1 matches at 7 bases. J was trimmed by 7 bases and V by 5 bases; bases with no gene match: 4. Germline lookup yields CDR1 SEHNR and CDR2 FQNEAQ (reference sequence). The CDR3 loop spans 12 amino acids.

This clonotype appeared many times. Here the CDR3 DNA reads TGCGCCAGCAGCTCGGGACTAGCGGCAGACAATGAGCAGTTCTTC. Its protein is CASSSGLAADNEQFF. The genes are TRBV5-1 and TRBJ2-1; 11 bases match TRBD2. The J segment lost 5 bases and the V segment lost 3 bases, leaving 4 bases of the junction unmatched. CDR3 length: 15 residues. Per germline, CDR1 SGHRS and CDR2 YFSETQ.

This clonotype was observed many times. The gene calls are TRBV12-3 or TRBV12-4 and TRBJ1-1; D not certain. V lost 4 bases to trimming and J lost 2 bases, with 8 bases between them. This CDR3 has 13 amino acids. DNA for the CDR3: TGTGCCAGCAGTTCGGGGAGAAACACTGAAGCTTTCTTT. This translates into CASSSGRNTEAFF.

This clonotype was picked up many times. The chain joins TRBV18 to TRBJ2-3, with 12 nucleotides matching TRBD2. The CDR3 is 16 residues long. Germline CDR1 KGHSH, CDR2 LQKENI. With V trimmed by 3 bases and J by 4 bases, 5 bases remained unmatched. CDR3: CASSPRLAGGADTQYF. As DNA, the CDR3 is TGTGCCAGCTCACCTCGCCTAGCGGGGGGGGCAGATACGCAGTATTTT.

This clonotype was recorded many times. V is TRBV24-1 and J is TRBJ2-3, with 10 bases identical to TRBD2. CDR1 is KGHDR, CDR2 SFDVKD, per germline. CDR3 length equals 15 residues. The trim removed 7 bases at V and 5 bases at J, leaving 8 bases unmatched. The CDR3 nucleotides are TGTGCCACCAGCCCTGCCAGCGGGAGGGAAGATACGCAGTATTTT. It specifies CATSPASGREDTQYF.

This clonotype was recorded many times. V is TRBV6-4 and J is TRBJ2-2; 11 bases agree with TRBD2. The CDR3 runs to 14 residues. CDR1 and CDR2 (germline): MRHNA, SNTAGT. After removal of 6 bases from V and 6 bases from J, the junction contained 3 bases not matched to a gene. This CDR3 reads CASRPSGGPGELFF. DNA for the CDR3: TGTGCCAGCAGGCCTAGCGGGGGGCCCGGGGAGCTGTTTTTT.

This chain connects TRBV6-1 to TRBJ2-4; a possible D gene is TRBD2 (5 bases). Looked up from germline, CDR1 is MNHNS and CDR2 is SASEGT. The CDR3 is made up of 16 amino acids. V lost 3 bases, J lost 3 bases, and 15 bases lay in between. The CDR3 here is CASSESGYEGKNIQYF. CDR3 sequence (DNA): TGTGCCAGCAGTGAGTCCGGATATGAGGGCAAAAACATTCAGTACTTC.

In this sample, this clonotype turned up a few times. J is TRBJ1-1 and V is TRBV3-1, with TRBD1 as a possible D gene (5 bases). V was clipped by 1 base and J by 7 bases, with 7 bases between them. CDR1 is LGHDT, CDR2 YNNKEL, per germline (reference sequence). The length of the CDR3 is 12 residues. CDR3 DNA: TGTGCCAGCAGCCAAGGAGGGGTTGAAGCTTTCTTT. Protein: CASSQGGVEAFF.

This clonotype was recorded at least ten times. The rearrangement joins TRBV12-3 or TRBV12-4 to TRBJ2-2; no clear D gene. Trimming cost V 3 bases and J 0 bases, with 8 bases left between them. The CDR3 has 15 amino acids. The CDR3 here is CASSFPLANTGELFF. The CDR3 region has the DNA TGTGCCAGCAGTTTCCCCCTAGCGAACACCGGGGAGCTGTTTTTT.

In this sample, this clonotype turned up a few times. The V gene is TRBV29-1, the J gene TRBJ2-1; the match to TRBD2 covers 7 bases. This CDR3 has 13 amino acids. Germline CDR1 is SQVTM and CDR2 is ANQGSEA. Unmatched junction bases numbered 14, after V lost 6 bases and J lost 12 bases. The CDR3 spells CSVSLGGDRSQFF. The CDR3 DNA follows: TGCAGCGTGAGCTTGGGGGGGGACCGGTCGCAGTTCTTC.